This TCR beta chain was observed in a study of molecular identifiers for immune sequencing clone quantification. Study summary: The replicate experiment used RNA from approximately 20,000 or 100,000 naive CD8 cells. This RNA was split into five aliquots, and four of them were sequenced.

Naive CD8 libraries were made from 20,000 to 1,000,000 sorted cells, and they used 10%, 30% or 50% RNA. The CDR3 is 17 amino acids. CDR1 and CDR2 from the germline V gene are MNHNS and SASEGT. As concerns this clonotype: Mismatch with germline at one junction end may stem from a read error.

Previously described methods and listed TCR primers were employed for the bulk TCR libraries. TCRdb processed the PCR reads anew with MiXCR; each CDR3 protein has one entry. The table includes approximately 630,000 distinct CDR3 sequences, 25% detected once. Sequencing used naive CD8+ T cells from blood, with Jurkat cell RNA spiked in. Stated subset: FACS-sorted CD8+CD4-CCR7+CD45RA+ naive T cells. This sequence joins TRBV6-1 and TRBJ2-5; 7 nucleotides line up with TRBD1. This clonotype was sampled from a human donor in good health. Some libraries in this study had Jurkat cell RNA spiked in. CDR3 sequence reads: CASNEALLRDSEETQNF. CDR3 in DNA: TGTGCCAGCAATGAAGCGCTTCTACGGGACAGTGAAGAGACCCAGAACTTC.